These 20 T cell receptor beta chains were all obtained from the same sample, sequenced in a study of blood T cells in healthy people across ages. Next came a second PCR, run for about 7 to 12 cycles, which used a sample-barcoded 5' primer along with a J-beta primer mix. TCRdb re-analysed the 5' RACE reads in MiXCR, keeping a single row per CDR3 protein. Found here are about 800,000 distinct CDR3 sequences, roughly 25% of them singletons; the top ten hold under 4%. These same records also appear under a second study, on T cells of mothers and their children.

The sequenced material came from blood. The receptors were gathered from a boy under 18 in good health.

This clonotype turned up a few times. The chain employs TRBV20-1 and TRBJ2-3; 7 bases match TRBD1. Trimming at V came to 2 bases and at J to 0 bases, leaving 5 bases not matched to a gene. Germline V gene data show CDR1 as DFQATT and CDR2 as SNEGSKA (reference sequence). The CDR3 is 15 residues long. In DNA, the CDR3 is TGCAGTGCTAGACCGACAGGGACCAGCACAGATACGCAGTATTTT. Its protein product is CSARPTGTSTDTQYF.

This clonotype was seen only a few times. The chain has TRBV5-5 and TRBJ2-1; no reliable D call. There are 13 residues in the CDR3. Per the germline V gene, CDR1 is SGHKS and CDR2 is YYEKEE (reference sequence). V shed 4 bases and J shed 2 bases, with 7 bases lying between them. CDR3 DNA: TGTGCCAGCAGCCTTATCGCCTACAATGAGCAGTTCTTC. This gives the protein CASSLIAYNEQFF. Variable domain in full (rest from reference TRBV5-5 and TRBJ2-1): DAGVTQSPTHLIKTRGQQVTLRCSPISGHKSVSWYQQVLGQGPQFIFQYYEKEERGRGNFPDRFSARQFPNYSSELNVNALLLGDSALYLCASSLIAYNEQFFGPGTRLTVL.

Only a few counts were recorded for this clonotype. V gene TRBV25-1 combines with J gene TRBJ2-1; 7 bases fit TRBD1. The ends lost 10 bases at V and 4 bases at J; junction bases unmatched: 10. The germline CDR1 and CDR2 sequences are MGHDK and SYGVNS. The CDR3 extends over 14 amino acids. The DNA for the CDR3 is TGTGCCAACAACCGACAGGGAGCTTACAATGAGCAGTTCTTC. Its protein product is CANNRQGAYNEQFF.

The V gene is TRBV7-9, the J gene TRBJ2-5, with 9 bases aligning to TRBD1. The closer fit of TRBJ2-7 to the DNA end suggests the J call may be wrong. The CDR3 runs to 16 residues. CDR1 is SEHNR, CDR2 FQNEAQ, per germline (reference sequence). The CDR3 DNA reads as TGTGCCAGCAGCAACGGGGACAGGGTTGGCAAAGACGAGCAGTACTTC. Its protein product is CASSNGDRVGKDEQYF.

This clonotype was picked up a small number of times. The V gene is TRBV7-9, the J gene TRBJ1-4, with 8 bases lining up with TRBD1. J lost 4 bases, V lost 0 bases, and 4 bases had no gene match. CDR3 length equals 16 residues. Looked up from germline, CDR1 is SEHNR and CDR2 is FQNEAQ (reference sequence). DNA of the CDR3: TGTGCCAGCAGCTTAGCGCTCGGACAGGGTAATGAAAAACTGTTTTTT. Residues: CASSLALGQGNEKLFF.

This clonotype has just a few counts. The chain is built from TRBV28 and TRBJ1-1, with a weak D call TRBD1 (5 bases). The CDR3 length is 12 residues. The germline V gene has CDR1 MDHEN and CDR2 SYDVKM. V lost 2 bases, J lost 5 bases, and 6 bases lay in between. The CDR3 loop reads CASSLPGTEAFF. CDR3 DNA sequence: TGTGCCAGCAGTTTACCAGGGACTGAAGCTTTCTTT.

This clonotype was detected a few times. This sequence joins TRBV29-1 and TRBJ1-2, with D hard to call. The CDR3 is 13 amino acids. V was shortened by 6 bases and J by 3 bases, with 14 bases between the two germline ends. CDR1 and CDR2 from the germline V gene are SQVTM and ANQGSEA. This chain's CDR3 is CSVTGVGDYGYTF. The CDR3 DNA reads as TGCAGCGTCACCGGGGTAGGTGACTATGGCTACACCTTC.

The chain uses TRBV27 and TRBJ2-5; no clear D gene. The J call could be wrong; TRBJ2-1 is a better fit for the DNA end. The CDR3 sequence is 14 residues long. The germline V gene has CDR1 MNHEY and CDR2 SMNVEV (reference sequence). The CDR3 loop is CASSLLRPDNEQFF. DNA for the CDR3: TGTGCCAGCAGTTTATTGCGCCCAGACAATGAGCAGTTCTTC.

The chain recombines TRBV5-8 with TRBJ2-5, with D perhaps given as TRBD1 or TRBD2 (5 bases each). The CDR3 has 16 residues. Germline-derived CDR1 and CDR2 are SGHTS and YDEGEE. The ends were cut back, 4 bases at V and 5 bases at J, with 21 bases in the middle. CDR3 sequence: CASSGARRYWGETQYF. The CDR3 DNA reads TGTGCCAGCAGCGGCGCGAGACGTTACTGGGGGGAGACCCAGTACTTC.

This clonotype was seen a handful of times. This rearrangement joins TRBV14 to TRBJ2-7; perhaps TRBD1 as D (5 bases). Germline V gene sequence: CDR1 SGHDN, CDR2 FVKESK. The V and J ends lost 1 base and 4 bases respectively, with 11 bases between them. The CDR3 consists of 14 residues. The CDR3 DNA follows: TGTGCCAGCAGCCAAGGGTCTGGGGCGTACGAGCAGTACTTC. It encodes CASSQGSGAYEQYF.

The rearrangement joins TRBV4-2 to TRBJ2-1, with 8 bases aligning to TRBD2. Germline V gene data show CDR1 as LGHNA and CDR2 as YNFKEQ. Trimming cost V 1 base and J 4 bases; bases outside gene matches: 9. The CDR3 extends over 17 amino acids. CDR3 region: CASSQVSTSGTYNEQFF. CDR3 in DNA: TGTGCCAGCAGCCAAGTCAGCACTAGCGGCACTTACAATGAGCAGTTCTTC.

This clonotype was recorded a few times. The V call is TRBV27, the J call TRBJ2-1; 12 positions agree with TRBD2. V lost 5 bases and J lost 8; bases outside the gene matches: 7. CDR1 and CDR2 (germline): MNHEY, SMNVEV (reference sequence). This CDR3 is 15 amino acids long. The CDR3, as DNA: TGTGCCAGCAGTCCCTCGGGACTAGCGGGTTATGAGCAGTTCTTC. This encodes CASSPSGLAGYEQFF.

A few counts support this clonotype. V gene TRBV28 combines with J gene TRBJ2-1, with D uncertain. This CDR3 has 13 residues. The germline V gene has CDR1 MDHEN and CDR2 SYDVKM. V was clipped by 7 bases and J by 2 bases, with 9 bases between them. The CDR3 DNA is TGTGCCAGCACCCCCAGGCCCTACAATGAGCAGTTCTTC. Amino acid sequence: CASTPRPYNEQFF. The whole variable domain, remainder taken from reference TRBV28 and TRBJ2-1, is DVKVTQSSRYLVKRTGEKVFLECVQDMDHENMFWYRQDPGLGLRLIYFSYDVKMKEKGDIPEGYSVSREKKERFSLILESASTNQTSMYLCASTPRPYNEQFFGPGTRLTVL.

The V call is TRBV29-1, the J call TRBJ1-1; D possibly corresponds to TRBD1 (5 bases). The germline V and J ends were trimmed by 4 bases and 3 bases, with 21 bases remaining between them. This CDR3 region has 16 residues. CDR1 and CDR2 (germline): SQVTM, ANQGSEA. CDR3 in DNA: TGCAGCGTTGCCGGCCGGGACGGGAGGATGTACACTGAAGCTTTCTTT. This sequence encodes CSVAGRDGRMYTEAFF.

This clonotype was found a few times. The V call is TRBV4-2, the J call TRBJ2-7; D is unclear. This CDR3 spans 15 amino acids. Germline V gives CDR1 LGHNA, CDR2 YNFKEQ. V was cut by 1 base and J by 0 bases, with 10 bases left in between. The CDR3 DNA sequence: TGTGCCAGCAGCCAAGCAGAAGACACCTCCTACGAGCAGTACTTC. Amino acids: CASSQAEDTSYEQYF.

The V call is TRBV5-6, the J call TRBJ2-4; D is uncertain. The length of the CDR3 is 13 residues. Trimming took off 6 bases at V and 7 bases at J, with 14 bases between the two ends. Germline V CDR1 and CDR2: SGHDT, YYEEEE. CDR3 amino acids: CASTKGLGNIQYF. CDR3 DNA: TGTGCCAGCACAAAGGGCCTTGGGAACATTCAGTACTTC.

In its sample, this clonotype was seen a few times. The CDR3 end shows no conserved phenylalanine or tryptophan, and so a read error is likely. J is TRBJ1-1 and V is TRBV7-2; no definite D call. The CDR3 has 12 amino acids. Per germline, CDR1 SGHTA and CDR2 FQGNSA. Trimming shortened V by 3 bases and J by 5 bases, and 7 bases separated the two germline ends. This CDR3 reads CASSFFETEAFS. CDR3 bases: TGTGCCAGCAGCTTTTTCGAAACTGAAGCTTTCTCT.

This clonotype was seen more than once but under ten times. This chain joins TRBV20-1 and TRBJ2-2; 7 bases fit TRBD2. The germline V gene encodes CDR1 DFQATT and CDR2 SNEGSKA (reference sequence). This CDR3 has 15 amino acids. V shed 2 bases, J shed 1 base, and the junction held 4 bases outside the gene matches. Here the CDR3 reads CSARQSGMNTGELFF. The CDR3 nucleotides read TGCAGTGCTAGACAAAGCGGGATGAACACCGGGGAGCTGTTTTTT.

This clonotype was detected a few times. The CDR3 region has the DNA TGCGCCAGCAGCCAAGATCCAGGGGGCTACGAGCAGTACTTC. The encoded protein is CASSQDPGGYEQYF. V and J are TRBV4-1 and TRBJ2-7; 7 positions match TRBD1. With 0 bases clipped from V and 3 bases from J, the junction kept 2 bases outside the gene matches. From germline, CDR1 is MGHRA and CDR2 YSYEKL. The CDR3 runs 14 residues.

This rearrangement joins TRBV27 to TRBJ2-1, with 11 positions matching TRBD2. Germline V gene lookup returns CDR1 MNHEY and CDR2 SMNVEV (reference sequence). The CDR3 has 14 residues. V lost 7 bases to trimming and J lost 4 bases; unmatched junction nucleotides: 3. DNA of the CDR3: TGTGCCAGCAACATAGCGGGAGGGTACAATGAGCAGTTCTTC. Its translation: CASNIAGGYNEQFF.